The sample holds a few counts of the clone carrying this T cell receptor (beta chain). Its antigen is still unknown. Germline V gene data show CDR1 as MNHEY and CDR2 as SVGEGT. The CDR3 runs to 11 residues. Trimming pared 3 bases from V and 11 bases from J, leaving 10 bases between. The entry originates in a study of CD8 T cells in ankylosing spondylitis. With molecular barcodes, quantitative 5'-RACE was used to make the TCR beta libraries. TCRdb recomputed calls from the 5' RACE reads with MiXCR, one row per CDR3 protein. The sample holds 220,000 or so distinct CDR3 sequences, 15% to 20% seen once. Study-level points and caveats: A number of the motif variants had already been described in reactive arthritis synovial fluid and blood. Blood from ankylosing spondylitis patients appeared to carry a characteristic roughly eight-variant TCR beta motif. Disease-associated clonotypes exhibited CD8+ identity and were relatively infrequent in peripheral blood. Disease-linked clones reportedly showed significant enrichment in matched ankylosing spondylitis synovial fluid.

The sample was blood, either unsorted or a sorted T cell fraction (not recorded which). The clonotype was recovered from a male donor with ankylosing spondylitis. V is TRBV6-2 or TRBV6-3 and J is TRBJ1-1; D uncertain. The DNA of the CDR3 is TGTGCCAGCAGTTATAGCCAGGCGGCTTTCTTT. Translation: CASSYSQAAFF.